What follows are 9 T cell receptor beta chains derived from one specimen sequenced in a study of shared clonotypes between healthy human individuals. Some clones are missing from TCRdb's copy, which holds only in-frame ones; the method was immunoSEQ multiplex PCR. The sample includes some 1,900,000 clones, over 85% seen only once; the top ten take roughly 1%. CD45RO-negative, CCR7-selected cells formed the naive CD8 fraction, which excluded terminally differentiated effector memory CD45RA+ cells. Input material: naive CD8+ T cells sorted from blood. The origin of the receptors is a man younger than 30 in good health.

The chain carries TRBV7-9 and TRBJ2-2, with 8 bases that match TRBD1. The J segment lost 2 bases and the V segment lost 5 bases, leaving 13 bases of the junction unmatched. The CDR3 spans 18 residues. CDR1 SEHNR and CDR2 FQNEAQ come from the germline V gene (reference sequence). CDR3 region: CASSKGVFGTGNTGELFF. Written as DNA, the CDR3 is TGTGCCAGCAGCAAAGGGGTATTTGGGACAGGAAACACCGGGGAGCTGTTTTTT. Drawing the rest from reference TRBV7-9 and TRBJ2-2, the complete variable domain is DTGVSQNPRHKITKRGQNVTFRCDPISEHNRLYWYRQTLGQGPEFLTYFQNEAQLEKSRLLSDRFSAERPKGSFSTLEIQRTEQGDSAMYLCASSKGVFGTGNTGELFFGEGSRLTVL.

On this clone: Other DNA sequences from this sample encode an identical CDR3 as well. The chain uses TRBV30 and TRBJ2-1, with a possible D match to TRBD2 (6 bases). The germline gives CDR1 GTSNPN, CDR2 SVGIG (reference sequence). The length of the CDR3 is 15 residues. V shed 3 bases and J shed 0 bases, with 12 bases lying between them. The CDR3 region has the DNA TGTGCCTGGAGCGGGGGAGGAAGCTCCTACAATGAGCAGTTCTTC. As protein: CAWSGGGSSYNEQFF.

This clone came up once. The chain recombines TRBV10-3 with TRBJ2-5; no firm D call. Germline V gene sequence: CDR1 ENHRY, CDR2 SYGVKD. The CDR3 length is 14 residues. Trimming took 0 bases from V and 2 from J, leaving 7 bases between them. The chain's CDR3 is CAISESGGQETQYF. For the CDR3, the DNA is TGTGCCATCAGTGAGTCCGGCGGACAAGAGACCCAGTACTTC.

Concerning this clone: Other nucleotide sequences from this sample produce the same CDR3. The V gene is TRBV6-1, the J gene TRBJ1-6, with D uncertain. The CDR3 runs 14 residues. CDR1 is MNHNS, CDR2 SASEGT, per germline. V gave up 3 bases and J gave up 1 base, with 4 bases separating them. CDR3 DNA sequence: TGTGCCAGCAGTGAGGGTTCCTATAATTCACCCCTCCACTTT. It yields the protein CASSEGSYNSPLHF.

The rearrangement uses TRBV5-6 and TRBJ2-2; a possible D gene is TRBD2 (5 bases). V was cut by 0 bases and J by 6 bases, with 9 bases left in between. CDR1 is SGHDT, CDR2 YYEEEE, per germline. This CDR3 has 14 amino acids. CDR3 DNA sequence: TGTGCCAGCAGCTTGGGAGGGCCTGCCGGGGAGCTGTTTTTT. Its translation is CASSLGGPAGELFF.

This CDR3 reads CALPPPYNEQFF. As DNA, the CDR3 is TGTGCCCTACCACCCCCGTACAATGAGCAGTTCTTC. The rearrangement links TRBV27 to TRBJ2-1; D remains unclear. CDR1 and CDR2 (germline): MNHEY, SMNVEV (reference sequence). The CDR3 contains 12 residues. Trimming left V 11 bases short and J 4 bases short, with 12 bases between.

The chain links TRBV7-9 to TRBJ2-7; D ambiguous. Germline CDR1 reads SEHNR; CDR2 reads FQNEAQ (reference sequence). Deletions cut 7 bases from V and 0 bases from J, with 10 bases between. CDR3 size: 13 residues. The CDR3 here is CASTWEPSYEQYF. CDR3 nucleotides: TGTGCCAGCACCTGGGAACCCTCCTACGAGCAGTACTTC.

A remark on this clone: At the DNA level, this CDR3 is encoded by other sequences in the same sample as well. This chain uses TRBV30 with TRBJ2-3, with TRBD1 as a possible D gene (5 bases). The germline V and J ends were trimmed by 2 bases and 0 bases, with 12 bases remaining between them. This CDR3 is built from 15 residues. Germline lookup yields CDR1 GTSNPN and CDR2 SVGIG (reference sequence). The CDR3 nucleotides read TGTGCCTGGAGTACAGGTTCTTCTAGCACAGATACGCAGTATTTT. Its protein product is CAWSTGSSSTDTQYF.

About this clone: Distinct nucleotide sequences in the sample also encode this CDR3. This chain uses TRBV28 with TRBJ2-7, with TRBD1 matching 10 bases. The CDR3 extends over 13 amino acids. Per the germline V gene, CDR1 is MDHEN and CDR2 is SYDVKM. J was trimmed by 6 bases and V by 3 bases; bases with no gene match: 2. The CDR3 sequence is CASSFRTGGEQYF. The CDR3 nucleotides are TGTGCCAGCAGTTTCCGGACAGGGGGCGAGCAGTACTTC. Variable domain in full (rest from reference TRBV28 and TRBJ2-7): DVKVTQSSRYLVKRTGEKVFLECVQDMDHENMFWYRQDPGLGLRLIYFSYDVKMKEKGDIPEGYSVSREKKERFSLILESASTNQTSMYLCASSFRTGGEQYFGPGTRLTVT.